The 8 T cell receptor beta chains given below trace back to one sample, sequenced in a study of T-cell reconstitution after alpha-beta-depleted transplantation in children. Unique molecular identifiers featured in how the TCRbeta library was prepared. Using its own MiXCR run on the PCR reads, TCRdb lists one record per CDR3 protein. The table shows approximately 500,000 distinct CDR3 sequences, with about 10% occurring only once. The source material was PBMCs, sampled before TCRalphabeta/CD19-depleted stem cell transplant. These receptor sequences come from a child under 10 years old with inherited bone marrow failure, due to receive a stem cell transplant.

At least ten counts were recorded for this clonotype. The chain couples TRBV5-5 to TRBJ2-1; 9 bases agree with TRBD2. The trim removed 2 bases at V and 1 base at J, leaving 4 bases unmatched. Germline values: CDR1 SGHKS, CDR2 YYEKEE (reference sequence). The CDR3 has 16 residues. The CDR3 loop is CASSFRLAGSYNEQFF. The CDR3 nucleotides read TGTGCCAGCAGCTTTCGTCTAGCGGGGTCCTACAATGAGCAGTTCTTC.

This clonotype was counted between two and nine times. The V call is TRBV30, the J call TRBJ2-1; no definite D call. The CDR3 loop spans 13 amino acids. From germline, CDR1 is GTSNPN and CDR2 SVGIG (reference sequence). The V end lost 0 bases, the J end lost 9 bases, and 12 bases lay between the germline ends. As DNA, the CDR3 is TGTGCCTGGAGTGTAAAGGCTTTGGTTGAGCAGTTCTTC. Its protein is CAWSVKALVEQFF.

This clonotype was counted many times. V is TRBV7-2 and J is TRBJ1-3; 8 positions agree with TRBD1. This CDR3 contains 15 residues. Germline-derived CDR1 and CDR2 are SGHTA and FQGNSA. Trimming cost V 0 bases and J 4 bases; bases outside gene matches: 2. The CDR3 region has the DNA TGTGCCAGCAGCTTAGCCGGGACAGGAGGAAACACCATATATTTT. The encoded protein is CASSLAGTGGNTIYF.

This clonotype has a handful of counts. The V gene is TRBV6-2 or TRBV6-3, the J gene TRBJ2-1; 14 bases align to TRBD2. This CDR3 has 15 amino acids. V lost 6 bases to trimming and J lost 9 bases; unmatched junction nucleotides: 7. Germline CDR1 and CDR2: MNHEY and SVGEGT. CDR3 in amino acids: CASSPGTSGSSEQFF. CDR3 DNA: TGTGCCAGCAGCCCCGGGACTAGCGGGAGTAGTGAGCAGTTCTTC.

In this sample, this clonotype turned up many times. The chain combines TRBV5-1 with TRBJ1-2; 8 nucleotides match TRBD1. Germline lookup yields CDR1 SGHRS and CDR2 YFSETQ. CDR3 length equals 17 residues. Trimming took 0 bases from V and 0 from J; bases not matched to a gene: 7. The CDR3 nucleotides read TGCGCCAGCAGCTTGGCCTCAGGGGGCGAAGCTAACTATGGCTACACCTTC. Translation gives CASSLASGGEANYGYTF.

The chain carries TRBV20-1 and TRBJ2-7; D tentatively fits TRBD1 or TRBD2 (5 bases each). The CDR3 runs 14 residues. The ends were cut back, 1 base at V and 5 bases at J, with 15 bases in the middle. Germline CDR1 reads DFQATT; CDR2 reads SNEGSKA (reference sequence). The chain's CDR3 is CSARVGTGPHEQYF. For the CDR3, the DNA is TGCAGTGCTAGAGTGGGGACGGGGCCGCACGAGCAGTACTTC.

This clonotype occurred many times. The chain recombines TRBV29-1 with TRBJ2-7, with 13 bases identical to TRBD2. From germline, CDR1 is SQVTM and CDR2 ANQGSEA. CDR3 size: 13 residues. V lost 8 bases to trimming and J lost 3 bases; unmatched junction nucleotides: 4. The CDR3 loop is CSSRTSGSYEQYF. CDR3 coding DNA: TGCAGCTCCAGGACTAGCGGGAGCTACGAGCAGTACTTC.

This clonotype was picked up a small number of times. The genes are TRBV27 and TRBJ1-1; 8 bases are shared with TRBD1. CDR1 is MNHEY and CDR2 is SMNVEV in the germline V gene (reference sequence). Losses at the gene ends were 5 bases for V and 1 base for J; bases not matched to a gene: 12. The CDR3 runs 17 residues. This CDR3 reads CASSPTTYRGGNTEAFF. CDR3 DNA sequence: TGTGCCAGCAGTCCAACAACGTACAGGGGGGGGAACACTGAAGCTTTCTTT.